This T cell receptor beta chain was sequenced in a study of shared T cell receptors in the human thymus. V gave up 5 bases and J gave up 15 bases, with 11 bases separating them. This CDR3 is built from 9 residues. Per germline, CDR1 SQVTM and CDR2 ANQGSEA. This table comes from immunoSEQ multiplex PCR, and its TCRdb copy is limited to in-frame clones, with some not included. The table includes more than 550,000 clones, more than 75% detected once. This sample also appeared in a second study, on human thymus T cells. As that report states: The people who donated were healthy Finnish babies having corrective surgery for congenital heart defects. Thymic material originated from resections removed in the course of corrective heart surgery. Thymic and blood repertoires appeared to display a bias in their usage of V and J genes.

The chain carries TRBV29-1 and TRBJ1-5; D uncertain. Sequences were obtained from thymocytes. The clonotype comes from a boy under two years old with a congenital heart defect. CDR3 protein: CSVWGEGHF. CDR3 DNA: TGCAGCGTTTGGGGAGAGGGGCATTTT.